Listed below are T cell receptor beta chains from one sample, sequenced in a study of blood T cell repertoires in COVID-19. Profiling relied on immunoSEQ multiplex PCR, and the TCRdb table lists in-frame clones only, not all of them. This table has about 380,000 clones, 88% appearing once. The sequenced sample consisted of PBMCs or T cells enriched from blood (not recorded which). These receptors originate from a woman between 18 and 29 years old who had recovered from COVID-19. Both conserved end residues are part of each CDR3. Fields, in order: CDR3 protein, CDR3 DNA, CDR3 length, J gene, D gene, V gene, clone size. A D gene is named only where the DNA matches it firmly. Size is omitted from some rows. Given values are once, few, many or a class for expanded clones.

CASSGGQGGAAEAFF | TGCGCCAGCAGTGGGGGACAGGGGGGGGCGGCTGAAGCTTTCTTT | 15 | TRBJ1-1 | TRBD1 | TRBV10-1 | .
CASSVHSTGAYEQYF | TGTGCCAGCAGTGTACACTCGACAGGCGCCTACGAGCAGTACTTC | 15 | TRBJ2-7 | . | TRBV27 | .
CASSLIPRSYEQYF | TGTGCCAGCAGTTTAATTCCCAGGTCCTACGAGCAGTACTTC | 14 | TRBJ2-7 | . | TRBV27 | .
CAWSKLVSRNLGYTF | TGTGCCTGGAGTAAATTAGTGTCCAGGAACCTTGGCTACACCTTC | 15 | TRBJ1-2 | . | TRBV30 | .
CAWSVQGRDTEAFF | TGTGCCTGGAGTGTGCAGGGGAGGGACACTGAAGCTTTCTTT | 14 | TRBJ1-1 | . | TRBV30 | .
CASSRTGGASYNSPLHF | TGTGCCAGCAGCAGGACAGGGGGCGCATCCTATAATTCACCCCTCCACTTT | 17 | TRBJ1-6 | TRBD1 | TRBV27 | .
CASSQDREQPQHF | TGCGCCAGCAGCCAAGATAGAGAGCAGCCCCAGCATTTT | 13 | TRBJ1-5 | . | TRBV4-3 | .
CASSQTAYQETQYF | TGTGCCAGCAGTCAGACTGCATACCAAGAGACCCAGTACTTC | 14 | TRBJ2-5 | . | TRBV28 | .
CASSPSGQGSGPQHF | TGTGCCAGCTCACCTTCGGGACAGGGGTCTGGGCCCCAGCATTTT | 15 | TRBJ1-5 | TRBD1 | TRBV18 | .
CSAPLSEKLFF | TGCAGTGCTCCCCTGAGTGAAAAACTGTTTTTT | 11 | TRBJ1-4 | . | TRBV20-1 | .
CASSSTGVPEKLFF | TGTGCCAGCAGCTCGACAGGGGTACCCGAAAAACTGTTTTTT | 14 | TRBJ1-4 | TRBD1 | TRBV7-2 | .
CASSYGLLGAGEYNEQFF | TGTGCCAGCAGTTACGGTCTGTTGGGAGCGGGGGAATACAATGAGCAGTTCTTC | 18 | TRBJ2-1 | TRBD2 | TRBV6-2/TRBV6-3 | .
CATSDPGTGDTEAFF | TGTGCCACCAGTGACCCCGGGACAGGAGACACTGAAGCTTTCTTT | 15 | TRBJ1-1 | TRBD1 | TRBV24-1 | .
CASSLGGAGQETQYF | TGTGCCAGCAGCTTAGGTGGGGCGGGACAAGAGACCCAGTACTTC | 15 | TRBJ2-5 | . | TRBV7-9 | once
CASRRTQPRPNTEAFF | TGTGCCAGCAGAAGGACTCAACCTAGACCGAACACTGAAGCTTTCTTT | 16 | TRBJ1-1 | . | TRBV7-2 | .
CASSLGQSSYNEQFF | TGTGCCAGCAGTTTAGGTCAGTCCTCCTACAATGAGCAGTTCTTC | 15 | TRBJ2-1 | . | TRBV28 | .
CASSSSGTVNYGYTF | TGTGCCAGCAGTTCCTCCGGGACAGTTAACTATGGCTACACCTTC | 15 | TRBJ1-2 | TRBD1 | TRBV6-5 | .
CASSPANTEAFF | TGTGCCAGCTCACCGGCAAACACTGAAGCTTTCTTT | 12 | TRBJ1-1 | . | TRBV18 | once
CATRGEGSYGYTF | TGTGCCACCAGGGGAGAGGGAAGCTATGGCTACACCTTC | 13 | TRBJ1-2 | . | TRBV25-1 | .
CASSQTGGGTEAFF | TGTGCCAGCAGCCAGACAGGGGGCGGAACTGAAGCTTTCTTT | 14 | TRBJ1-1 | TRBD1 | TRBV7-3 | once
CASSYATGTYNEQFF | TGCGCCAGCAGCTACGCGACAGGGACCTACAATGAGCAGTTCTTC | 15 | TRBJ2-1 | TRBD1 | TRBV5-1 | once
CASSEALDSYYGYTF | TGTGCCAGCAGTGAAGCCCTGGACTCGTACTATGGCTACACCTTC | 15 | TRBJ1-2 | . | TRBV2 | .
CASSQAGGQGPGEKLFF | TGCGCCAGCAGCCAAGCAGGCGGACAGGGTCCGGGCGAAAAACTGTTTTTT | 17 | TRBJ1-4 | TRBD1 | TRBV4-3 | .
CASSKGSTIYEQYF | TGTGCCAGCAGTAAGGGGTCGACAATCTACGAGCAGTACTTC | 14 | TRBJ2-7 | . | TRBV6-5 | .
CASRFRRPGHPSGYTF | TGTGCCAGCAGATTCCGGCGCCCGGGACACCCGTCTGGCTACACCTTC | 16 | TRBJ1-2 | . | TRBV5-6 | .
CASSAPGQGVFGGYTF | TGTGCCAGCAGCGCCCCGGGACAGGGAGTGTTTGGTGGCTACACCTTC | 16 | TRBJ1-2 | TRBD1 | TRBV9 | .
CASRPTGRIDGYTF | TGTGCCAGTAGGCCGACAGGGAGAATAGATGGCTACACCTTC | 14 | TRBJ1-2 | TRBD1 | TRBV19 | .
CASSPLRQGIGETQYF | TGTGCCAGCAGTCCCCTTAGGCAGGGCATAGGGGAGACCCAGTACTTC | 16 | TRBJ2-5 | . | TRBV28 | .
CASRAGTGDEQFF | TGTGCCAGCAGGGCCGGGACAGGGGATGAGCAGTTCTTC | 13 | TRBJ2-1 | TRBD1 | TRBV6-5 | .
CASSTMGGQPQHF | TGTGCCAGCAGTACCATGGGAGGCCAGCCCCAGCATTTT | 13 | TRBJ1-5 | . | TRBV28 | .
CASSYFGKGGLSPLHF | TGTGCCAGCAGTTATTTCGGGAAGGGCGGGTTGTCACCCCTCCACTTT | 16 | TRBJ1-6 | . | TRBV6-5 | .
CASSSGGSSYNEQFF | TGTGCCAGCAGTTCAGGGGGCTCCTCCTACAATGAGCAGTTCTTC | 15 | TRBJ2-1 | TRBD1 | TRBV6-5 | once
CSVESHRWATDTQYF | TGCAGCGTTGAATCTCACAGGTGGGCGACAGATACGCAGTATTTT | 15 | TRBJ2-3 | . | TRBV29-1 | .
CASSSLPGQGRGTDTQYF | TGTGCCAGCAGCTCCCTACCGGGACAGGGAAGGGGCACAGATACGCAGTATTTT | 18 | TRBJ2-3 | TRBD1 | TRBV11-2 | .
CASSLGADSSYNEQFF | TGTGCCAGCAGCCTCGGAGCGGACAGCTCCTACAATGAGCAGTTCTTC | 16 | TRBJ2-1 | . | TRBV5-5 | .
CAWSSRSSTEAFF | TGTGCCTGGAGTAGCAGGTCTTCCACTGAAGCTTTCTTT | 13 | TRBJ1-1 | . | TRBV30 | .
CAGGRDFSGNTIYF | TGTGCCGGAGGTCGGGACTTCTCTGGAAACACCATATATTTT | 14 | TRBJ1-3 | . | TRBV2 | .
CASSLVGSYGYTF | TGCGCCAGCAGCTTGGTAGGGAGCTATGGCTACACCTTC | 13 | TRBJ1-2 | . | TRBV5-1 | .
CASSPGTGGLQPQHF | TGTGCCAGCAGTCCCGGGACAGGGGGCTTGCAGCCCCAGCATTTT | 15 | TRBJ1-5 | TRBD1 | TRBV7-9 | .
CASSQPPTGVGEQYF | TGTGCCAGCAGCCAACCGCCCACAGGGGTGGGGGAGCAGTACTTC | 15 | TRBJ2-7 | TRBD1 | TRBV28 | few
CASRLGRVDEQYF | TGTGCCAGCAGATTAGGGAGGGTAGACGAGCAGTACTTC | 13 | TRBJ2-7 | TRBD2 | TRBV28 | .
CASSQDGDNSNQPQHF | TGTGCCAGCAGCCAAGATGGGGACAATAGCAATCAGCCCCAGCATTTT | 16 | TRBJ1-5 | . | TRBV4-2 | few
CASRGLRGPNFLANTGELFF | TGCGCCAGCAGGGGACTAAGGGGTCCGAACTTCCTCGCGAACACCGGGGAGCTGTTTTTT | 20 | TRBJ2-2 | TRBD2 | TRBV5-1 | .
CASSDSGGAPYNEQFF | TGTGCCAGCAGTGACAGCGGGGGGGCCCCCTACAATGAGCAGTTCTTC | 16 | TRBJ2-1 | TRBD2 | TRBV6-4 | .
CASSVGGHGTEAFF | TGTGCCAGCAGCGTAGGGGGGCATGGCACTGAAGCTTTCTTT | 14 | TRBJ1-1 | . | TRBV9 | .
CASSSGYEQFF | TGTGCCAGCAGTTCGGGATATGAGCAGTTCTTC | 11 | TRBJ2-1 | . | TRBV28 | .
CASPQGNSYEQYF | TGTGCCAGCCCCCAGGGTAACTCCTACGAGCAGTACTTC | 13 | TRBJ2-7 | . | TRBV6-5 | .
CASSSGRNRGLYEQYF | TGTGCCAGTAGTTCGGGGCGTAACAGGGGGCTCTACGAGCAGTACTTC | 16 | TRBJ2-7 | TRBD1 | TRBV19 | .
CAWSVNRGWYGYTF | TGTGCCTGGAGTGTTAACAGAGGGTGGTATGGCTACACCTTC | 14 | TRBJ1-2 | . | TRBV30 | .
CASSVGDISYEQYF | TGTGCCAGCAGCGTTGGGGACATTTCCTACGAGCAGTACTTC | 14 | TRBJ2-7 | . | TRBV9 | .